This T cell receptor (beta chain) comes out of a study of blood T cell repertoires in COVID-19. This clone was observed a few times. Trimming removed 1 base at V and 2 bases at J, with 18 bases between. Per germline, CDR1 SQVTM and CDR2 ANQGSEA. The CDR3 has 17 amino acids. This table comes from immunoSEQ multiplex PCR, and its TCRdb copy is limited to in-frame clones, with some not included. Of under 130,000 clones in the sample, about 76% were seen once. This sequence was found in an older woman with acute or convalescent COVID-19. The gene calls are TRBV29-1 and TRBJ1-3; D gene uncertain. The sequenced material came from peripheral blood. CDR3: CSVEGLSLEGPGNTIYF. CDR3 nucleotide sequence: TGCAGCGTTGAAGGATTAAGTCTGGAGGGCCCTGGAAACACCATATATTTT.